This T cell receptor (beta chain) was documented in a study of shared clonotypes between healthy human individuals. Sequencing was performed with immunoSEQ multiplex PCR; in TCRdb, only in-frame clones are kept and a portion is missing. Of hundreds of thousands of clones in the sample, roughly 80% are singletons; the top ten hold about 10%. Looked up from germline, CDR1 is ENHRY and CDR2 is SYGVKD. The CDR3 has 13 amino acids. V dropped 10 bases and J dropped 5 bases, with 17 bases sitting between them. The clonotype was recovered from a young man in good health. The chain carries TRBV10-3 and TRBJ1-1; possible D gene TRBD1, 5 bases. The sample consisted of memory CD4+ T cells sorted from blood. Subset described: CD45RA-negative fraction. The CDR3 loop is CATIDQGATEAFF. CDR3 sequence (DNA): TGTGCCACCATCGACCAGGGTGCGACTGAAGCTTTCTTT.